The 22 T cell receptor beta chains below come from one sample, sequenced in a study of T cells in Graves' hyperthyroidism and ophthalmopathy. TCR beta CDR3 sequences were amplified from RNA transcripts. During a first-round RT-PCR of the TCR CDR3, the HTBI primer set was used. One entry per CDR3 protein results from TCRdb running MiXCR on the multiplex PCR reads. There are hundreds of thousands of distinct CDR3 sequences in the sample; about a sixth occur only once, and roughly 44% lies in the top ten. Sequenced: blood. The receptor source for this set is a man aged 35-49 years with Graves' hyperthyroidism.

The rearrangement links TRBV6-1 to TRBJ1-2; D perhaps matches TRBD1 (6 bases). CDR1 MNHNS and CDR2 SASEGT come from the germline V gene. The CDR3 sequence is 15 residues long. Trimming took off 0 bases at V and 5 bases at J, with 13 bases between the two ends. DNA of the CDR3: TGTGCCAGCAGTGAAGCGGCAGGGGTGCGATATGGCTACACCTTC. It yields the protein CASSEAAGVRYGYTF.

This clonotype was detected many times. The chain links TRBV12-3 or TRBV12-4 to TRBJ1-5; D is uncertain. Trimming shortened V by 7 bases and J by 0 bases, and 22 bases separated the two germline ends. This CDR3 is built from 18 residues. The CDR3 reads CASIPFVRAFGSNQPQHF. The CDR3 DNA follows: TGTGCCAGCATCCCTTTCGTCCGGGCGTTCGGTAGCAATCAGCCCCAGCATTTT.

In this sample, this clonotype turned up a few times. The gene calls are TRBV3-1 and TRBJ2-3; 9 bases are a match to TRBD1. This CDR3 has 16 residues. The V segment lost 10 bases and the J segment 4 bases; nucleotides outside the gene matches: 15. Germline V gene sequence: CDR1 LGHDT, CDR2 YNNKEL (reference sequence). The CDR3 region is CATARAGTGLPDTQYF. The DNA for the CDR3 is TGTGCCACCGCCCGAGCGGGGACAGGGCTTCCAGATACGCAGTATTTT.

This clonotype was counted ten times or more. The chain links TRBV9 to TRBJ2-7; maybe TRBD2 (6 bases). This CDR3 has 14 residues. CDR1 is SGDLS, CDR2 YYNGEE, per germline. V was pared by 0 bases and J by 6 bases, with 13 bases between. CDR3 residues: CASSVASGSGEQYF. The CDR3 nucleotides read TGTGCCAGCAGCGTAGCAAGCGGGTCGGGCGAGCAGTACTTC.

At least ten counts were recorded for this clonotype. The chain is built from TRBV6-5 and TRBJ1-2, with D maybe TRBD1 (5 bases). CDR1 MNHEY and CDR2 SVGAGI come from the germline V gene. V was cut by 0 bases and J by 5 bases, with 13 bases left in between. The CDR3 extends over 15 amino acids. The CDR3 bases are TGTGCCAGCAGTTACTCAGGGGTGGGCCTTTATGGCTACACCTTC. Encoded protein: CASSYSGVGLYGYTF.

This clonotype turned up a few times. The rearrangement links TRBV6-5 to TRBJ2-7; D is perhaps TRBD1 (6 bases). V was pared by 6 bases and J by 2 bases, with 14 bases between. Germline-derived CDR1 and CDR2 are MNHEY and SVGAGI. This CDR3 comprises 14 residues. The CDR3 bases are TGTGCCAGCAGATTAGCCGGGACACCCTACGAGCAGTACTTC. It is translated as CASRLAGTPYEQYF.

This clonotype appeared a few times. The rearrangement links TRBV2 to TRBJ1-6; maybe TRBD1 (6 bases). Trimming left V 6 bases short and J 10 bases short, with 19 bases between. The germline gives CDR1 SNHLY, CDR2 FYNNEI. The CDR3 contains 15 residues. The chain's CDR3 is CASRRGRGNRSPLHF. CDR3 DNA: TGTGCCAGCAGGAGGGGGAGAGGGAACCGATCACCCCTCCACTTT.

This clonotype was recorded many times. The chain combines TRBV11-2 with TRBJ2-7; the match to TRBD1 covers 9 bases. There are 14 residues in the CDR3. V trimming: 3 bases; J trimming: 5 bases; junction bases outside the gene matches: 5. Germline V gives CDR1 SGHAT, CDR2 FQNNGV. The chain's CDR3 is CASSFGTGLDEQYF. The CDR3 nucleotides are TGTGCCAGCAGCTTCGGGACAGGGTTGGACGAGCAGTACTTC.

At least ten counts were recorded for this clonotype. The chain combines TRBV7-2 with TRBJ2-7; 8 nucleotides align to TRBD1. The CDR3 is 15 residues long. V shed 1 base, J shed 3 bases, and the junction held 5 bases outside the gene matches. Germline CDR1 SGHTA, CDR2 FQGNSA. The CDR3 nucleotides read TGTGCCAGCAGCTTAGTAGGGACAGGCGACTACGAGCAGTACTTC. Protein sequence: CASSLVGTGDYEQYF.

Details on this clonotype: A read error is possible here, since a much larger clone lies one base away. The chain links TRBV15 to TRBJ2-5; the D gene is possibly TRBD1 (5 bases). Trimming pared 4 bases from V and 2 bases from J, leaving 8 bases between. The germline V gene encodes CDR1 LNHNV and CDR2 YYDKDF (reference sequence). The length of the CDR3 is 13 residues. The DNA of the CDR3 is TGTGCCACCAGCAAGACAGATCAAGAGACCCAGTACTTC. Translating gives CATSKTDQETQYF. The whole variable domain, filled in from reference TRBV15 and TRBJ2-5, reads DAMVIQNPRYQVTQFGKPVTLSCSQTLNHNVMYWYQQKSSQAPKLLFHYYDKDFNNEADTPDNFQSRRPNTSFCFLDIRSPGLGDTAMYLCATSKTDQETQYFGPGTRLLVL.

This clonotype was recorded at least ten times. The V and J genes are TRBV28 and TRBJ2-7; 8 bases match TRBD1. This CDR3 has 14 residues. The V segment lost 6 bases and the J segment 9 bases; nucleotides outside the gene matches: 13. Germline V CDR1 and CDR2: MDHEN, SYDVKM. The CDR3 region is CASSHDRGRPWQYF. The CDR3 coding sequence is TGTGCCAGCAGCCACGACAGGGGCCGACCGTGGCAGTACTTC.

This chain uses TRBV27 with TRBJ2-7; the D is unclear. CDR3 length: 13 residues. CDR1 MNHEY and CDR2 SMNVEV come from the germline V gene (reference sequence). The V gene lost 3 bases and the J gene lost 6 bases, with 12 bases spanning the gap. CDR3 nucleotides: TGTGCCAGCAGTTTCCGACGGGCCCGCGAGCAGTACTTC. This sequence encodes CASSFRRAREQYF.

CDR3 bases: TGTGCCAGTAGAACTTACAGGGGGTCTGACAAAAACATTCAGTACTTC. Amino acids: CASRTYRGSDKNIQYF. The chain has TRBV19 and TRBJ2-4; 8 bases map to TRBD1. V shed 6 bases and J 3 bases; nucleotides not matched to a gene: 10. CDR1 and CDR2 (germline): LNHDA, SQIVND (reference sequence). The CDR3 is made up of 16 amino acids.

This clonotype was recorded at least ten times. This chain connects TRBV4-2 to TRBJ1-1; a weak D match, TRBD1 (5 bases). The germline V gene has CDR1 LGHNA and CDR2 YNFKEQ. This CDR3 region has 14 residues. With 2 bases removed from V and 1 base from J, the gap between germline ends came to 8 bases. CDR3 nucleotides: TGTGCCAGCAGCCAACCAAGGGGGAACACTGAAGCTTTCTTT. Its protein is CASSQPRGNTEAFF.

Ten or more counts support this clonotype. The chain uses TRBV5-1 and TRBJ2-7; 9 bases are a match to TRBD1. With V trimmed by 2 bases and J by 2 bases, 2 bases remained unmatched. CDR3 length equals 14 residues. Germline V lookup: CDR1 SGHRS, CDR2 YFSETQ. The CDR3 is CASSFRDRAYEQYF. The CDR3 DNA sequence: TGCGCCAGCAGCTTCCGGGACAGGGCCTACGAGCAGTACTTC.

The CDR3 sequence is CASSYSTGQGYEQYF. Here the CDR3 DNA reads TGTGCCAGCAGTTACTCGACGGGACAGGGGTACGAGCAGTACTTC. The chain uses TRBV6-2 or TRBV6-3 and TRBJ2-7; 10 nucleotides align to TRBD1. CDR1 is MNHEY, CDR2 SVGEGT, per germline. V shed 0 bases and J 4 bases; nucleotides not matched to a gene: 3. The CDR3 extends over 15 amino acids.

The gene calls are TRBV24-1 and TRBJ1-2, with D perhaps matching TRBD1 (5 bases). V was clipped by 4 bases and J by 7 bases, with 9 bases between them. CDR1 KGHDR and CDR2 SFDVKD come from the germline V gene. The CDR3 covers 12 residues. This CDR3 reads CATSEYDSGYTF. CDR3 coding DNA: TGTGCCACCAGTGAATACGACAGTGGCTACACCTTC.

This clonotype appeared many times. This chain connects TRBV5-1 to TRBJ2-7, with D possibly matching TRBD1 (6 bases). Trimming removed 0 bases at V and 3 bases at J, with 7 bases between. Germline V gene lookup returns CDR1 SGHRS and CDR2 YFSETQ. This CDR3 has 13 residues. The CDR3 nucleotides read TGCGCCAGCAGCTTGGTGGACAGCTACGAGCAGTACTTC. Protein: CASSLVDSYEQYF. Variable domain in full (rest from reference TRBV5-1 and TRBJ2-7): KAGVTQTPRYLIKTRGQQVTLSCSPISGHRSVSWYQQTPGQGLQFLFEYFSETQRNKGNFPGRFSGRQFSNSRSEMNVSTLELGDSALYLCASSLVDSYEQYFGPGTRLTVT.

This clonotype was detected ten times or more. The rearrangement uses TRBV18 and TRBJ2-5; D is unresolved. The V and J ends lost 8 bases and 5 bases respectively, with 12 bases between them. Per germline, CDR1 KGHSH and CDR2 LQKENI. The CDR3 loop spans 12 amino acids. CDR3 residues: CASSPAGETQYF. The DNA for the CDR3 is TGTGCCAGCAGCCCCGCCGGCGAGACCCAGTACTTC.

Many counts were recorded for this clonotype. The gene calls are TRBV27 and TRBJ2-3; no clear D. The CDR3 is made up of 13 amino acids. Germline V gene lookup returns CDR1 MNHEY and CDR2 SMNVEV (reference sequence). Between the trimmed V and J ends, which lost 6 bases and 3 bases, there was a span of 10 bases. The CDR3 DNA follows: TGTGCCAGCAGCTCCCGACAAACAGATACGCAGTATTTT. This encodes CASSSRQTDTQYF.

This clonotype occurred many times. The rearrangement links TRBV27 to TRBJ2-7; TRBD2 might be the D (7 bases). Germline CDR1 is MNHEY and CDR2 is SMNVEV (reference sequence). V lost 4 bases and J lost 7, with 14 bases in between. The CDR3 covers 13 residues. The CDR3 sequence is CASSSTRGGEQYF. CDR3 in DNA: TGTGCCAGCAGTTCAACCAGGGGAGGGGAGCAGTACTTC.

The sample holds many counts of this clonotype. The chain employs TRBV2 and TRBJ1-2; a weak D match, TRBD1 (5 bases). The germline CDR1 and CDR2 sequences are SNHLY and FYNNEI. The V end lost 3 bases, the J end lost 7 bases, and 12 bases lay between the germline ends. This CDR3 region has 13 residues. CDR3 DNA sequence: TGTGCCAGCAGTGAGGAGGCAGGGACTGGCTACACCTTC. Encoded protein: CASSEEAGTGYTF. The full variable domain, its missing parts supplied by reference TRBV2 and TRBJ1-2, is EPEVTQTPSHQVTQMGQEVILRCVPISNHLYFYWYRQILGQKVEFLVSFYNNEISEKSEIFDDQFSVERPDGSNFTLKIRSTKLEDSAMYFCASSEEAGTGYTFGSGTRLTVV.